This T cell receptor beta chain was identified during a study of T cell repertoires in cytomegalovirus infection. Study-level findings and limits: Ex vivo, HLA-C-restricted CMV-specific TCR beta clonotypes prevailed over the rest of the response.

Concerning this clonotype: No antigen is known for it.

Each CDR3 protein gets one entry after TCRdb re-called the reads with MiXCR. Of 450,000 to 600,000 distinct CDR3 sequences in the sample, around a third are singletons; the top ten hold roughly 15%. This receptor was obtained from a human donor in good health (CMV status not recorded). Some clones in this sample may be carry-over from other donors' samples. This material consisted of cultured PBMCs, taken from culture after CMV antigen stimulation.

CDR3 nucleotide sequence: TGTGCCAGCAGCCGTACTAGCGGCAGTACCTCTTACAATGAGCAGTTCTTC. It translates to CASSRTSGSTSYNEQFF. The chain employs TRBV12-3 or TRBV12-4 and TRBJ2-1; 8 nucleotides agree with TRBD2. This CDR3 spans 17 amino acids. V lost 6 bases and J lost 4; bases outside the gene matches: 14.